Shown below are 20 T cell receptor beta chains from a single sample sequenced in a study of blood T cells in healthy people across ages. Next came a second PCR, run for about 7 to 12 cycles, which used a sample-barcoded 5' primer along with a J-beta primer mix. TCRdb recomputed calls from the 5' RACE reads with MiXCR, one row per CDR3 protein. The sample carries about 670,000 distinct CDR3 sequences, roughly two fifths recorded once. Sequences were obtained from blood. The source of these receptors is an elderly man in good health.

This clonotype was counted ten times or more. This chain uses TRBV6-5 with TRBJ2-1, with 8 bases that match TRBD2. The germline CDR1 and CDR2 sequences are MNHEY and SVGAGI. The CDR3 length is 15 residues. V lost 4 bases to trimming and J lost 6 bases; unmatched junction nucleotides: 8. The CDR3 spells CASSSPGGLFNEQFF. CDR3 nucleotide sequence: TGTGCCAGCAGTTCCCCGGGAGGGCTTTTCAATGAGCAGTTCTTC.

As regards this clonotype: At one of its ends the junction is not consistent with the germline gene, which may arise from a read error. The chain has TRBV28 and TRBJ1-1; 9 bases are a match to TRBD1. CDR1 is MDHEN, CDR2 SYDVKM, per germline. The CDR3 sequence is 15 residues long. The CDR3 region has the DNA TGTGCCAGCAGAATGGACAGGGGCCTGAACACTGAAACTTTCTTT. It yields the protein CASRMDRGLNTETFF.

This clonotype was observed a few times. The V call is TRBV13, the J call TRBJ1-1; tentatively, D is TRBD1 (6 bases). V gave up 7 bases and J gave up 6 bases, with 15 bases separating them. This CDR3 has 13 residues. The germline V gene encodes CDR1 PRHDT and CDR2 FYEKMQ (reference sequence). The DNA of the CDR3 is TGTGCCAGCAATTTTAGGGGGGTTCCTGAAGCTTTCTTT. Translated: CASNFRGVPEAFF.

This clonotype showed up many times. This rearrangement joins TRBV27 to TRBJ2-7; D remains unclear. The germline V gene has CDR1 MNHEY and CDR2 SMNVEV (reference sequence). V was trimmed by 7 bases and J by 3 bases, leaving 19 bases between them. The CDR3 is 15 amino acids. The CDR3 here is CASKFTLGFGYEQYF. For the CDR3, the DNA is TGTGCCAGCAAGTTCACCCTCGGGTTTGGCTACGAGCAGTACTTC.

This clonotype was picked up many times. The genes are TRBV7-2 and TRBJ2-3; the match to TRBD2 covers 8 bases. Trimming at V came to 3 bases and at J to 0 bases, leaving 5 bases not matched to a gene. This CDR3 spans 16 amino acids. CDR1 is SGHTA and CDR2 is FQGNSA in the germline V gene. CDR3 residues: CASSFSGGLSTDTQYF. CDR3 coding DNA: TGTGCCAGCAGCTTCAGCGGGGGCCTTAGCACAGATACGCAGTATTTT.

The CDR3 loop reads CATKAAGGGHEQFF. The CDR3, as DNA: TGTGCCACCAAGGCGGCGGGAGGAGGTCATGAGCAGTTCTTC. This sequence joins TRBV24-1 and TRBJ2-1, with 8 nucleotides matching TRBD2. This CDR3 is 14 amino acids long. V dropped 8 bases and J dropped 8; count of bases not matched to a gene: 10. The germline V gene encodes CDR1 KGHDR and CDR2 SFDVKD.

The chain couples TRBV20-1 to TRBJ2-5, with 8 bases identical to TRBD2. CDR3 length: 15 residues. The V segment lost 3 bases and the J segment 5 bases; nucleotides outside the gene matches: 11. The germline V gene has CDR1 DFQATT and CDR2 SNEGSKA (reference sequence). The CDR3 loop reads CSASGRAVSEETQYF. The CDR3 region has the DNA TGCAGTGCTAGCGGGAGGGCCGTTTCGGAGGAGACCCAGTACTTC.

DNA of the CDR3: TGCAGCGTTGAAGAGTCAAGGACACTGAACACTGAAGCTTTCTTT. Protein sequence: CSVEESRTLNTEAFF. The J gene is TRBJ1-1, the V gene TRBV29-1; tentatively, D is TRBD1 (5 bases). The CDR3 covers 15 residues. Germline CDR1 and CDR2: SQVTM and ANQGSEA. Trimming removed 0 bases at V and 0 bases at J, with 11 bases between.

The chain is built from TRBV6-6 and TRBJ2-2, with 12 bases identical to TRBD2. Looked up from germline, CDR1 is MNHNY and CDR2 is SVGAGI (reference sequence). With 8 bases clipped from V and 5 bases from J, the junction kept 12 bases outside the gene matches. This CDR3 is 17 amino acids long. CDR3 coding DNA: TGTGCCAGCGCCGATCCCGGCCTAGCGGGAGGGACCGGGGAGCTGTTTTTT. It encodes CASADPGLAGGTGELFF.

This clonotype has more than one count but fewer than ten. V usage is TRBV28 and J usage is TRBJ2-3, with a tentative D call TRBD2 (6 bases). The V gene lost 6 bases and the J gene lost 4 bases, with 11 bases spanning the gap. Germline V lookup: CDR1 MDHEN, CDR2 SYDVKM. The CDR3 is 13 residues long. CDR3 nucleotides: TGTGCCAGCAGAATAGGAGGGCCAGATACGCAGTATTTT. Its translation is CASRIGGPDTQYF.

The CDR3 region has the DNA TGTGCCAGCAATCATCACCGGGACAGTACCTACGAGCAGTACTTC. Protein: CASNHHRDSTYEQYF. The rearrangement uses TRBV7-2 and TRBJ2-7, with 7 bases lining up with TRBD1. CDR3 length: 15 residues. Germline loops: CDR1 SGHTA, CDR2 FQGNSA. J was trimmed by 2 bases and V by 7 bases; bases with no gene match: 11. The entire variable domain, with the rest obtained from reference TRBV7-2 and TRBJ2-7, is as follows: GAGVSQSPSNKVTEKGKDVELRCDPISGHTALYWYRQSLGQGLEFLIYFQGNSAPDKSGLPSDRFSAERTGGSVSTLTIQRTQQEDSAVYLCASNHHRDSTYEQYFGPGTRLTVT.

This clonotype was picked up a small number of times. The rearrangement joins TRBV5-1 to TRBJ2-5, with 8 nucleotides matching TRBD2. After removal of 1 base from V and 5 bases from J, the junction contained 10 bases not matched to a gene. There are 16 residues in the CDR3. Germline V gene lookup returns CDR1 SGHRS and CDR2 YFSETQ. CDR3 bases: TGCGCCAGCAGCTTGTCGGGACGAGCGGGAGTGGAGACCCAGTACTTC. This codes for CASSLSGRAGVETQYF.

Turning to this clonotype: A read error is possible here, since a much larger clone lies one base away. The rearrangement uses TRBV7-2 and TRBJ2-5; perhaps TRBD2 as D (6 bases). The germline CDR1 and CDR2 sequences are SGHTA and FQGNSA. This CDR3 region has 14 residues. CDR3 region: CVSSLSTAGETQYF. The CDR3 DNA is TGTGTCAGCAGCCTTTCTACCGCGGGGGAGACCCAGTACTTC.

The V call is TRBV29-1, the J call TRBJ1-2, with D unclear. Deletions cut 4 bases from V and 2 bases from J, with 8 bases between. The CDR3 contains 12 residues. Germline V gene lookup returns CDR1 SQVTM and CDR2 ANQGSEA. The CDR3 reads CSVGRGNYGYTF. The CDR3 region has the DNA TGCAGCGTTGGGCGGGGAAACTATGGCTACACCTTC.

In this sample, this clonotype turned up a few times. J is TRBJ1-2 and V is TRBV20-1; TRBD1 matches 11 bases. The CDR3 covers 17 residues. Germline loops: CDR1 DFQATT, CDR2 SNEGSKA (reference sequence). The ends lost 3 bases at V and 4 bases at J; junction bases unmatched: 13. The CDR3 bases are TGCAGTGCTAGTGTCGGGACAGGGGGTTCGGGGGTCTATGGCTACACCTTC. Translation gives CSASVGTGGSGVYGYTF.

The gene calls are TRBV20-1 and TRBJ2-4, with TRBD2 matching 7 bases. This CDR3 contains 15 residues. V was pared by 2 bases and J by 8 bases, with 12 bases of the junction left unmatched. The V gene's germline CDR1 is DFQATT and CDR2 SNEGSKA (reference sequence). CDR3 in DNA: TGCAGTGCTAGACGGAGGGAGGGCCAGTTAGACATTCAGTACTTC. Protein product: CSARRREGQLDIQYF.

In the case of this clonotype: A read error is possible here, since a much larger clone lies one base away. The genes are TRBV11-2 and TRBJ1-2; maybe TRBD1 (5 bases). CDR1 SGHAT and CDR2 FQNNGV come from the germline V gene. The CDR3 is 13 residues long. The DNA for the CDR3 is TGTGCCGGCAGCGACTGGGGGACTTCTGGCTACACCTTC. It specifies CAGSDWGTSGYTF. Combining the CDR3 with reference TRBV11-2 and TRBJ1-2 gives the whole variable domain EAGVAQSPRYKIIEKRQSVAFWCNPISGHATLYWYQQILGQGPKLLIQFQNNGVVDDSQLPKDRFSAERLKGVDSTLKIQPAKLEDSAVYLCAGSDWGTSGYTFGSGTRLTVV.

In its sample, this clonotype was seen a few times. The chain uses TRBV7-8 and TRBJ2-5; 16 bases are a match to TRBD2. CDR1 is SGHVS, CDR2 FQNEAQ, per germline. J lost 2 bases, V lost 1 base, and 4 bases had no gene match. The CDR3 is 18 amino acids. The CDR3 DNA sequence: TGTGCCAGCAGCTTAGGGGGACTAGCGGGGGGGTTACAAGAGACCCAGTACTTC. This encodes CASSLGGLAGGLQETQYF.

The gene calls are TRBV5-1 and TRBJ2-7; 10 bases map to TRBD2. The CDR3 sequence is 16 residues long. The ends lost 2 bases at V and 6 bases at J; junction bases unmatched: 11. The germline V gene has CDR1 SGHRS and CDR2 YFSETQ. CDR3 sequence: CASSLESGRAGGEQYF. The CDR3 region has the DNA TGCGCCAGCAGCTTAGAGAGCGGGAGGGCCGGCGGCGAGCAGTACTTC.

The chain uses TRBV24-1 and TRBJ2-1, with 12 bases that match TRBD2. Germline V gives CDR1 KGHDR, CDR2 SFDVKD. V shed 7 bases, J shed 3 bases, and the junction held 6 bases outside the gene matches. This CDR3 contains 16 residues. Written as DNA, the CDR3 is TGTGCCACCAGCCCGACTAGCGGGGGCCACTACAATGAGCAGTTCTTC. Residues: CATSPTSGGHYNEQFF.